This T cell receptor beta chain was recovered during a study of blood T cells in healthy people across ages. Regarding the study as a whole: Possibly confounding the expanded clonotype changes was the fact that donor CMV status was unknown.

Only a few counts were recorded for this clonotype. Its antigen is unknown. Trimming stripped 2 bases from V and 4 bases from J, with 13 bases between. The CDR3 has 15 residues. Germline-derived CDR1 and CDR2 are MNHEY and SMNVEV (reference sequence). With a J-beta primer mix and a sample-barcoded 5' primer, a second PCR ran about 7 to 12 cycles. Every cDNA molecule carried a tag from a template-switch adaptor bearing 12 random nucleotides. All samples gave at least 2.5 million CDR3-containing paired-end reads. TCRdb passed the 5' RACE reads through MiXCR, listing each CDR3 protein once. Here the sample spans about 620,000 distinct CDR3 sequences, over 20% being singletons. Healthy Caucasian individuals from Russia aged roughly 6 to 95 were enrolled as donors.

The chain uses TRBV27 and TRBJ2-3, with D possibly being TRBD2 (6 bases). Sequenced: blood. The receptor was derived from a man aged 65 to 85 in good health. CDR3 DNA: TGTGCCAGCAGTTTACGTGGCGGGGACTCAGATACGCAGTATTTT. Translation: CASSLRGGDSDTQYF.